Presented here are 2 T cell receptor beta chains from one specimen sequenced in a study of immune cell composition in non-small cell lung cancer. Normal lung was taken at the farthest possible site, at least 3 cm from tumour. Profiling relied on immunoSEQ multiplex PCR, and the TCRdb table lists in-frame clones only, not all of them. The sample yields some 10,000 clones, approximately 80% seen once. The source material was non-adjacent lung tissue. The receptors originated from a human donor with non-small cell lung cancer.

This clone was observed a single time. The V gene is TRBV9, the J gene TRBJ2-3; a possible D gene is TRBD2 (5 bases). The CDR3 consists of 17 residues. Germline V lookup: CDR1 SGDLS, CDR2 YYNGEE. V lost 0 bases and J lost 1, with 15 bases in between. The CDR3: CASSVVPRWRGTDTQYF. For the CDR3, the DNA is TGTGCCAGCAGCGTAGTTCCTCGATGGCGGGGCACAGATACGCAGTATTTT.

V gene TRBV6-1 combines with J gene TRBJ1-6, with 7 bases that match TRBD1. The J segment lost 10 bases and the V segment lost 5 bases, leaving 11 bases of the junction unmatched. The germline gives CDR1 MNHNS, CDR2 SASEGT. There are 15 residues in the CDR3. This CDR3 reads CASSLGGQQTSPLHF. The CDR3 nucleotides are TGTGCCAGCAGTTTAGGGGGACAGCAGACGTCACCCCTCCACTTT.